What follows describes a single TCR beta chain. The data are from a study of blood T cell repertoires in COVID-19. V was trimmed by 2 bases and J by 5 bases, leaving 10 bases between them. CDR3 size: 14 residues. CDR1 LGHNA and CDR2 YSLEER come from the germline V gene. As processed by the authors: Estimation of nucleated cell counts was performed using reference gene primer amplification. Profiling relied on immunoSEQ multiplex PCR, and the TCRdb table lists in-frame clones only, not all of them. The V and J calls and the clone size are those of that table, but D and trimming were determined from the DNA. The sample consists of more than 250,000 clones, approximately 88% of them appearing once.

Sequenced sample: peripheral blood. The TCR sequence derives from a human donor in a cohort sampled during active COVID-19. The chain is built from TRBV4-3 and TRBJ1-3; tentatively, D is TRBD1 (5 bases). CDR3 loop: CASSQSRGRNTIYF. The DNA of the CDR3 is TGCGCCAGCAGCCAATCAAGGGGTAGAAACACCATATATTTT.